This T cell receptor beta chain was identified during a study of OX40 agonist ivuxolimab in advanced cancers. As for the study in general: Checkpoint inhibitors had been given previously to over 30% of patients. Partial responses were observed in three patients, of whom one had hepatocellular carcinoma and two had cutaneous melanoma.

At baseline, cycle 4 day 1, and cycle 7 day 1, blood was sampled. V was shortened by 6 bases and J by 3 bases, with 17 bases between the two germline ends. The germline V gene encodes CDR1 KGHSH and CDR2 LQKENI. The CDR3 extends over 15 amino acids. Profiled with immunoSEQ multiplex PCR; TCRdb holds only in-frame clones, not every one. The sample carries 60,000 to 90,000 clones, more than 75% recorded once. This material consisted of CD4+ or CD8+ T cells sorted from blood, taken in a trial of the OX40 agonist ivuxolimab. This receptor was taken from an adult with an advanced solid tumor such as melanoma, head and neck, liver or kidney cancer. The chain is built from TRBV18 and TRBJ1-2, with a weak D call TRBD1 (6 bases). This chain's CDR3 is CASSPSLTGDYGYTF. CDR3 coding DNA: TGTGCCAGCTCTCCAAGCCTGACAGGAGACTATGGCTACACCTTC.